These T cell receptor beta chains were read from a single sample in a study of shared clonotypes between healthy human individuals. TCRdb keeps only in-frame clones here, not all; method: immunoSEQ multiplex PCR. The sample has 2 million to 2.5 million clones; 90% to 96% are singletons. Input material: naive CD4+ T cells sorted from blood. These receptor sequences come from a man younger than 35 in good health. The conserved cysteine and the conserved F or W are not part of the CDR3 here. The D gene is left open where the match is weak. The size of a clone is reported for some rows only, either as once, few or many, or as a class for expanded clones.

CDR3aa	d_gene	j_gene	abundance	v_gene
ASTTPRDRAYEQY	TRBD1	TRBJ2-7	NA	TRBV28
ASSLSGVGTDTQY	NA	TRBJ2-3	NA	TRBV5-4
ATDSGGQGGPPLH	TRBD1	TRBJ1-6	NA	TRBV28
ASSVQSGSSFGELF	TRBD2	TRBJ2-2	once	TRBV9
ASTSTGNPNEKLF	NA	TRBJ1-4	NA	TRBV2
ASRPTPYTNTGELF	NA	TRBJ2-2	NA	TRBV9
ASSLVRFPYEQY	NA	TRBJ2-7	NA	TRBV11-2
AWTTGTSNTEAF	NA	TRBJ1-1	NA	TRBV30
ASSQSGDRELTINEKLF	TRBD1	TRBJ1-4	NA	TRBV6-4
ASSQGQGGWYEQY	TRBD1	TRBJ2-7	NA	TRBV2
ASSPRDPREAF	NA	TRBJ1-1	NA	TRBV6-5
ASSLAGRGSPLH	NA	TRBJ1-6	NA	TRBV5-4
ASSPDRSYEQY	NA	TRBJ2-7	NA	TRBV18
ASSPSGLTLYEQY	NA	TRBJ2-7	NA	TRBV28
AWSVLGSGANVLT	NA	TRBJ2-6	NA	TRBV30
ASSMGQEMGEQF	TRBD1	TRBJ2-1	NA	TRBV5-1
ASSYSQGGNQPQH	NA	TRBJ1-5	NA	TRBV6-5
ASSEYVTNTEAF	NA	TRBJ1-1	NA	TRBV2
ASSVSGSIYNEQF	TRBD2	TRBJ2-1	NA	TRBV9
ASSLGTLNTEAF	NA	TRBJ1-1	NA	TRBV5-1
ASSFEGVRYNEQF	NA	TRBJ2-1	NA	TRBV5-1
ASSVEGSKNIQY	NA	TRBJ2-4	NA	TRBV2
ASRQGANEKLF	TRBD1	TRBJ1-4	NA	TRBV10-2
ASSPGQWDLPTSNQPQH	TRBD1	TRBJ1-5	NA	TRBV11-2
ASSASGQGTHEQY	TRBD1	TRBJ2-7	NA	TRBV9
ASSLGGSTDTQY	NA	TRBJ2-3	NA	TRBV11-3
ASSVGQLKTDYEQY	NA	TRBJ2-7	NA	TRBV7-8
ASSIPGNQPQH	NA	TRBJ1-5	once	TRBV19
ASTRDRQGSGNQPQH	TRBD1	TRBJ1-5	NA	TRBV19
ASSVGQGSNQPQH	TRBD1	TRBJ1-5	NA	TRBV9
ASSGTGANYGYT	NA	TRBJ1-2	NA	TRBV28
AISDRNLETQY	NA	TRBJ2-5	NA	TRBV10-3
AWSVNSAEAF	NA	TRBJ1-1	NA	TRBV30
ATSRGTDSPLH	NA	TRBJ1-6	NA	TRBV15
ASSLTVNTEAF	NA	TRBJ1-1	NA	TRBV7-8
ASSAQGMGQETQY	NA	TRBJ2-5	NA	TRBV9
ASSVGGNQPQH	NA	TRBJ1-5	few	TRBV5-8
ASSREGLNTGELF	TRBD2	TRBJ2-2	NA	TRBV4-3
ASSLGWGRGQF	NA	TRBJ2-1	NA	TRBV5-4
ASSTTPTGAIKYQETQY	TRBD1	TRBJ2-5	NA	TRBV18
ASSTGTYEQY	NA	TRBJ2-7	NA	TRBV7-9
ASSRARTTNEKLF	NA	TRBJ1-4	NA	TRBV5-1
ATSNDLAETQY	NA	TRBJ2-5	NA	TRBV15
ASSSQGLGEAF	NA	TRBJ1-1	few	TRBV7-9
ASGPMAAASTDTQY	NA	TRBJ2-3	NA	TRBV7-9
ASSLSWTDYGYT	NA	TRBJ1-2	once	TRBV27
ASSGAGGMDNQPQH	TRBD1	TRBJ1-5	NA	TRBV28
ASSREGLADPNTGELF	TRBD2	TRBJ2-2	NA	TRBV2